These T cell receptor beta chains were read from a single sample in a study of cytomegalovirus exposure and HLA in healthy donors. Using immunoSEQ multiplex PCR, the repertoire was profiled, and TCRdb retains in-frame clones only, with some absent. Of 98,000 or so clones in the sample, about 74% were seen once. What was sequenced was PBMCs. These receptor sequences come from a female donor in good health and CMV-seronegative. The CDR3 runs from the conserved cysteine through the conserved F or W. A D gene is named only where the DNA matches it firmly. Clone size is shown for a subset of rows, as once, few, many or a class of expanded clone.

>TRBD2|18|TRBJ2-3|.|TRBV11-2
CASSFRGIGGVSTDTQYF
TGTGCCAGCAGCTTCCGTGGCATCGGGGGGGTTAGCACAGATACGCAGTATTTT
>TRBD1|16|TRBJ2-2|.|TRBV19
CASSMTGGKRTGELFF
TGTGCCAGTAGTATGACAGGGGGTAAGCGCACCGGGGAGCTGTTTTTT
>TRBD2|13|TRBJ2-7|once|TRBV19
CASSAGRAYEQYF
TGTGCCAGTAGTGCAGGGAGGGCCTACGAGCAGTACTTC
>.|13|TRBJ2-7|.|TRBV5-1
CASSTWDIYEQYF
TGCGCCAGCAGCACTTGGGACATCTACGAGCAGTACTTC
>.|17|TRBJ1-5|.|TRBV5-6
CASSSRPTGWNNQPQHF
TGTGCCAGCAGCTCCAGGCCCACAGGGTGGAACAATCAGCCCCAGCATTTT
>.|13|TRBJ1-1|once|TRBV5-8
CASSFSGNTEAFF
TGTGCCAGCAGCTTTTCGGGAAATACTGAAGCTTTCTTT
>TRBD1|14|TRBJ1-1|.|TRBV5-4
CASSRTGANTEAFF
TGTGCCAGCAGTCGGACAGGGGCGAACACTGAAGCTTTCTTT
>TRBD1|15|TRBJ2-2|.|TRBV10-3
CAISDSDRGSGELFF
TGTGCCATCAGTGACTCGGACAGGGGGTCCGGGGAGCTGTTTTTT
>TRBD1|15|TRBJ2-3|.|TRBV30
CAWSLGTGALDTQYF
TGTGCCTGGAGCCTCGGGACAGGGGCTTTGGATACGCAGTATTTT
>TRBD1|17|TRBJ1-1|once|TRBV4-1
CASSLSGTGTMNTEAFF
TGCGCCAGCAGCCTTTCCGGGACAGGGACAATGAACACTGAAGCTTTCTTT
>.|12|TRBJ2-1|.|TRBV28
CASSLRLYEQFF
TGTGCCAGCAGTCTACGTCTCTATGAGCAGTTCTTC
>TRBD1|14|TRBJ2-1|.|TRBV9
CASSSGTGINEQFF
TGTGCCAGCAGCTCCGGGACAGGGATTAATGAGCAGTTCTTC
>TRBD1|14|TRBJ2-7|.|TRBV6-1
CASSTRTGTYEQYF
TGTGCCAGCAGTACCCGGACAGGAACCTACGAGCAGTACTTC
>TRBD1|15|TRBJ1-4|.|TRBV18
CASSPRQGADEKLFF
TGTGCCAGCTCACCCCGACAGGGGGCGGATGAAAAACTGTTTTTT
>TRBD1|12|TRBJ1-6|.|TRBV7-9
CASSFMTGAFHF
TGTGCCAGCAGCTTTATGACAGGGGCGTTCCACTTT
>.|16|TRBJ2-2|.|TRBV5-1
CASSLDQKRTTGELFF
TGCGCCAGCAGCTTGGATCAGAAAAGAACAACCGGGGAGCTGTTTTTT
>.|14|TRBJ1-1|once|TRBV5-4
CASSSDSMNTEAFF
TGTGCCAGCAGCAGTGACAGCATGAACACTGAAGCTTTCTTT
>TRBD2|16|TRBJ2-7|.|TRBV5-6
CASSLFDGRALSEQYF
TGTGCCAGCAGCTTGTTCGACGGGAGGGCCTTATCCGAGCAGTACTTC
>.|15|TRBJ2-3|few|TRBV7-9
CASSLVAAPSDTQYF
TGTGCCAGCAGCTTAGTGGCGGCTCCATCAGATACGCAGTATTTT
>TRBD1|16|TRBJ2-1|few|TRBV10-1
CASSEVRDRGYNEQFF
TGCGCCAGCAGTGAGGTCCGGGACAGGGGCTACAATGAGCAGTTCTTC
>.|16|TRBJ2-5|.|TRBV6-5
CASSYSSGRGQETQYF
TGTGCCAGCAGTTACTCTTCTGGGAGAGGTCAAGAGACCCAGTACTTC
>TRBD1|15|TRBJ2-2|.|TRBV25-1
CASGRTGVDTGELFF
TGTGCCAGCGGCCGGACAGGGGTTGACACCGGGGAGCTGTTTTTT
>.|16|TRBJ1-3|.|TRBV11-1
CASSLYDRSSGNTIYF
TGTGCCAGCAGCTTGTACGACAGATCCTCTGGAAACACCATATATTTT
>TRBD1|13|TRBJ1-2|few|TRBV6-5
CASSRGTEHGYTF
TGTGCCAGCAGTAGAGGGACAGAGCATGGCTACACCTTC
>TRBD1|16|TRBJ1-4|.|TRBV5-4
CASSLGGYRGEEKLFF
TGTGCCAGCAGCTTGGGGGGCTACAGGGGAGAAGAAAAACTGTTTTTT
>.|12|TRBJ1-2|.|TRBV11-2
CASSQGREGYTF
TGTGCCAGCAGCCAGGGGCGGGAGGGCTACACCTTC
>.|14|TRBJ2-3|.|TRBV27
CASSLGASTDTQYF
TGTGCCAGCAGTTTGGGGGCTAGCACAGATACGCAGTATTTT
>TRBD2|16|TRBJ2-3|.|TRBV7-3
CASSLKLRGSTDTQYF
TGTGCCAGCAGCTTAAAGTTGCGGGGGAGCACAGATACGCAGTATTTT
>TRBD1|16|TRBJ1-1|.|TRBV6-1
CASSENYRGVDTEAFF
TGTGCCAGCAGTGAAAATTACAGGGGAGTGGACACTGAAGCTTTCTTT
>.|17|TRBJ1-2|.|TRBV30
CAWSSGGVLNLAMGYTF
TGTGCCTGGAGTTCCGGAGGGGTTCTTAACTTGGCAATGGGCTACACCTTC
>.|14|TRBJ2-1|.|TRBV5-1
CASSPGQTYNEQFF
TGCGCCAGCAGCCCCGGACAAACCTACAATGAGCAGTTCTTC
>.|16|TRBJ1-5|once|TRBV7-2
CASSSPPGLFNQPQHF
TGTGCCAGCAGCAGTCCGCCGGGACTGTTCAATCAGCCCCAGCATTTT
>TRBD1|15|TRBJ2-7|.|TRBV6-1
CASRAKTGGSYEQYF
TGTGCCAGCAGGGCCAAGACAGGGGGCAGTTACGAGCAGTACTTC
>.|14|TRBJ2-2|few|TRBV7-7
CASSSKGDTGELFF
TGTGCTAGCAGCTCGAAGGGAGACACCGGGGAGCTGTTTTTT
>.|17|TRBJ2-7|.|TRBV28
CASSLWGRRQGSYEQYF
TGTGCCAGCAGTTTATGGGGTAGGCGGCAGGGCTCCTACGAGCAGTACTTC
>.|13|TRBJ2-7|.|TRBV7-2
CASSLGSGYEQYF
TGTGCCAGCAGCTTAGGTAGCGGATACGAGCAGTACTTC
>.|13|TRBJ2-7|.|TRBV5-4
CASKEGGAYEQYF
TGTGCCAGCAAGGAGGGAGGTGCCTACGAGCAGTACTTC
>.|15|TRBJ1-5|.|TRBV9
CASSVGSYSNQPQHF
TGTGCCAGCAGCGTAGGGAGTTATAGCAATCAGCCCCAGCATTTT
>TRBD1|15|TRBJ1-2|.|TRBV10-3
CAMGTGGTKNYGYTF
TGTGCCATGGGGACAGGGGGAACGAAAAACTATGGCTACACCTTC
>.|13|TRBJ2-6|.|TRBV9
CATSGSGANVLTF
TGTGCCACATCAGGTTCCGGGGCCAACGTCCTGACTTTC
>TRBD1|13|TRBJ1-2|.|TRBV28
CASSLQGGNGYTF
TGTGCCAGCAGCTTACAGGGGGGTAATGGCTACACCTTC
>.|12|TRBJ2-7|.|TRBV19
CASSIGGNEQYF
TGTGCCAGTAGTATAGGAGGCAACGAGCAGTACTTC
>TRBD2|16|TRBJ2-2|.|TRBV5-4
CASSPTSGGNTGELFF
TGTGCCAGCAGTCCCACTAGCGGGGGGAACACCGGGGAGCTGTTTTTT
>TRBD1|13|TRBJ1-1|once|TRBV7-9
CASSLDRETEAFF
TGTGCCAGCAGCTTGGACAGGGAAACTGAAGCTTTCTTT
>.|14|TRBJ1-1|.|TRBV4-3
CASSQDWSSTEAFF
TGCGCCAGCAGCCAAGATTGGAGCTCCACTGAAGCTTTCTTT
>.|15|TRBJ2-7|once|TRBV10-3
CAISVEARWPYEQYF
TGTGCCATCAGTGTTGAGGCCCGGTGGCCCTACGAGCAGTACTTC
>.|14|TRBJ1-2|.|TRBV6-5
CASTPERGVYGYTF
TGTGCCAGCACTCCGGAACGGGGAGTCTATGGCTACACCTTC
>TRBD1|13|TRBJ2-7|.|TRBV7-8
CASSPGQTYEQYF
TGTGCCAGCAGCCCGGGACAGACCTACGAGCAGTACTTC
>TRBD1|13|TRBJ1-2|.|TRBV6-5
CASSYSQGYGYTF
TGTGCCAGCAGTTACTCACAGGGGTATGGCTACACCTTC
>.|16|TRBJ2-2|.|TRBV14
CASSLGATGNTGELFF
TGTGCCAGCAGCCTGGGGGCTACAGGGAACACCGGGGAGCTGTTTTTT
>.|12|TRBJ1-1|few|TRBV4-2
CASSQNRDNTFF
TGTGCCAGCAGTCAAAACCGGGACAACACTTTCTTT
>TRBD1|13|TRBJ2-1|.|TRBV5-6
CASSRAGGGEQFF
TGTGCCAGCAGCAGAGCAGGGGGTGGGGAGCAGTTCTTC
>.|12|TRBJ1-2|.|TRBV5-1
CASSVQGNGYTF
TGCGCCAGCAGCGTCCAGGGGAATGGCTACACCTTC